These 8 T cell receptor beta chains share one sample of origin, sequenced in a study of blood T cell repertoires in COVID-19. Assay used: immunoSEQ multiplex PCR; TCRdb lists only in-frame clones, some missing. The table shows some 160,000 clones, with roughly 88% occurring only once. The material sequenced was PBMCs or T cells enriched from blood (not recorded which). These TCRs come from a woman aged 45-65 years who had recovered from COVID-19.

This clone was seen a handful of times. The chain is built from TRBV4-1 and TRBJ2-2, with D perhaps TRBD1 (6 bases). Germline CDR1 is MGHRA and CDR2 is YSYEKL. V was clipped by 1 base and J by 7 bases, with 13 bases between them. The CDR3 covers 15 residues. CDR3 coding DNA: TGCGCCAGCAGCCAAGGGACAGACTTCAACGGGGAGCTGTTTTTT. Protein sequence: CASSQGTDFNGELFF.

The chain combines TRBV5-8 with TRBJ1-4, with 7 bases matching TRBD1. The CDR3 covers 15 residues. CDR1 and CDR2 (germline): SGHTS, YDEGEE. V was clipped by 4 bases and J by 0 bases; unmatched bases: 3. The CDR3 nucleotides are TGTGCCAGCAGCCAGGGGGGCGCAACTAATGAAAAACTGTTTTTT. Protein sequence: CASSQGGATNEKLFF.

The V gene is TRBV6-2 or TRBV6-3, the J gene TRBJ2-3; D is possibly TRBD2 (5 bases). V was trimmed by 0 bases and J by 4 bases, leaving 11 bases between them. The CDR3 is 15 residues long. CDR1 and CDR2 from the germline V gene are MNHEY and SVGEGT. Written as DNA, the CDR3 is TGTGCCAGCAGTTACTCGAAGGTGAGGGCAGATACGCAGTATTTT. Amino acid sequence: CASSYSKVRADTQYF.

The CDR3 bases are TGTGCCAGTAGTATACCGGGGGCCAAAAACATTCAGTACTTC. Its protein is CASSIPGAKNIQYF. V is TRBV19 and J is TRBJ2-4; TRBD2 is a possible D gene (5 bases). The V end was cut by 2 bases, the J end by 1 base, with 6 bases between. The CDR3 has 14 residues. CDR1 and CDR2 (germline): LNHDA, SQIVND (reference sequence).

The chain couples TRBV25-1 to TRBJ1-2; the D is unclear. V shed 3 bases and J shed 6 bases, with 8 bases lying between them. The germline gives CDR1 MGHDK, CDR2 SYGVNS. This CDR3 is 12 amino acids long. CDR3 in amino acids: CASSDWQNGYTF. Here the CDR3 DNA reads TGTGCCAGCAGTGATTGGCAGAATGGCTACACCTTC.

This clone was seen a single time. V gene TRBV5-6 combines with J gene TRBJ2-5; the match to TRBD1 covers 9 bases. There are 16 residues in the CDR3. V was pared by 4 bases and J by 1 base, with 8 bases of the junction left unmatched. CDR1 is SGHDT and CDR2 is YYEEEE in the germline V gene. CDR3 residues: CASSATGTGTQETQYF. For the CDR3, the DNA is TGTGCCAGCAGCGCTACCGGGACAGGGACCCAAGAGACCCAGTACTTC.

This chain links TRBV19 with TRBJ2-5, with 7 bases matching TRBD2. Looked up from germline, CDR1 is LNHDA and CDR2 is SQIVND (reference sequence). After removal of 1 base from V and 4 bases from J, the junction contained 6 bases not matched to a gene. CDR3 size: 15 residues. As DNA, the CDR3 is TGTGCCAGTAGTATAGTGGGTAGCGGGCGAGAGACCCAGTACTTC. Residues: CASSIVGSGRETQYF.

CDR3 protein: CASSNGGVNQPQHF. The CDR3 DNA is TGTGCCAGCAGCAATGGGGGGGTCAATCAGCCCCAGCATTTT. J is TRBJ1-5 and V is TRBV6-2 or TRBV6-3, with D possibly matching TRBD1 (5 bases). This CDR3 region has 14 residues. Deletions cut 6 bases from V and 3 bases from J, with 12 bases between. Germline-derived CDR1 and CDR2 are MNHEY and SVGEGT.